The clone carrying this T cell receptor beta chain was picked up a small number of times. Antigen unknown. The sample belongs to a study of memory CD4+ T cells and cytomegalovirus serostatus. Study observations and caveats: CD4+ memory repertoires contained 67 of 164 reported CMV TCRbeta sequences.

The sort gate was single viable CD3+CD4+CD8-CD45RO+ cells for memory CD4+ T cells. Measured with immunoSEQ multiplex PCR; TCRdb has only the in-frame clones, and not every one. The sample records over 75,000 clones, approximately 80% being singletons. Source material: memory CD4+ T cells from blood. This clonotype was sampled from an adult in good health and CMV-seropositive.

The CDR3 protein is CASSYSMQGKNIQYF. Here the CDR3 DNA reads TGTGCCAGCAGTTACTCGATGCAGGGGAAAAACATTCAGTACTTC. The rearrangement uses TRBV6-6 and TRBJ2-4; possible D gene TRBD1, 6 bases. CDR1 and CDR2 from the germline V gene are MNHNY and SVGAGI (reference sequence). The CDR3 runs to 15 residues. With 0 bases removed from V and 4 bases from J, the gap between germline ends came to 10 bases.